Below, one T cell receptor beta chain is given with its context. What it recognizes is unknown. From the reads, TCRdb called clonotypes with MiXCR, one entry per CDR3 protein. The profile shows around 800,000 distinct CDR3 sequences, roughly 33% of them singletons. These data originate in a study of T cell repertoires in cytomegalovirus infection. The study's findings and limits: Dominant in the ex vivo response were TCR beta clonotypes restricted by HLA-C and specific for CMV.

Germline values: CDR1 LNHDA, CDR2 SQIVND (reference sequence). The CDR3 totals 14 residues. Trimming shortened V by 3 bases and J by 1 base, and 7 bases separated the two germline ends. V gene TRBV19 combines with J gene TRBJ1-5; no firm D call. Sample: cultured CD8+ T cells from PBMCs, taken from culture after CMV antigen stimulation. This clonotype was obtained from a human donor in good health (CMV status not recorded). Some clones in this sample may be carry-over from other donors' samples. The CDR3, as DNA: TGTGCCAGTAGTATTCGACCGAGCAATCAGCCCCAGCATTTT. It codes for CASSIRPSNQPQHF.